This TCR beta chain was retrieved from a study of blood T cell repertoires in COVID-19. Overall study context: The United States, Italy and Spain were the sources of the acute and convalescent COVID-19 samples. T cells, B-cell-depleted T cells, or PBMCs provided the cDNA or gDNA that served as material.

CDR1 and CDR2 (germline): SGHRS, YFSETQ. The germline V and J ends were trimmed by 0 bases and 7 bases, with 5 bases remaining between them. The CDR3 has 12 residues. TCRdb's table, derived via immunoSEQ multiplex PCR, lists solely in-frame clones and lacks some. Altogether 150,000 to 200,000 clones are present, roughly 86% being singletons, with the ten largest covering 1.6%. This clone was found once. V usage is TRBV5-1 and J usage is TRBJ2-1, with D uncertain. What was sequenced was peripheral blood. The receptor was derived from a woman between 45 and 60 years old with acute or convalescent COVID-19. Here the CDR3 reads CASSLDGNEQFF. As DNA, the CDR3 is TGCGCCAGCAGCTTGGACGGTAATGAGCAGTTCTTC.